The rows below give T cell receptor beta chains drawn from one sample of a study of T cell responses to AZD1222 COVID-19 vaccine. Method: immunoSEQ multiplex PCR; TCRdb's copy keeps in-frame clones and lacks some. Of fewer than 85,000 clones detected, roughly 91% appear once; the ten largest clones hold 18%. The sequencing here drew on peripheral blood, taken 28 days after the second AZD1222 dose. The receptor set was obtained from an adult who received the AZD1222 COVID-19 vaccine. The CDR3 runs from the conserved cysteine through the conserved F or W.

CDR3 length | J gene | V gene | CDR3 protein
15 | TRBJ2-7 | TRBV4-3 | CASSQDINTPYEQYF
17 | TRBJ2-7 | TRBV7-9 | CASSNPNRDRGQYEQYF
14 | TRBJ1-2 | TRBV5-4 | CASNLQGANYGYTF
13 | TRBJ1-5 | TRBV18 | CASSPTRGPPQHF
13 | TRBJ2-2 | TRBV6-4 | CASSAGNTGELFF
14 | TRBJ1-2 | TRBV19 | CASSMRQDNYGYTF
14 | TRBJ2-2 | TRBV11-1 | CASSLGQNTGELFF
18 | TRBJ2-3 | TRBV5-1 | CASSPGYGLAGLTDTQYF
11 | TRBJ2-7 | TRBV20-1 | CSEGLVHEQYF
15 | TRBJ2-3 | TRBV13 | CASSLTPLGTDTQYF
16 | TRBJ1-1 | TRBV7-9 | CASSPSYYGQGGRAFF
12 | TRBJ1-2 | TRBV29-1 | CSGGEGISGYTF
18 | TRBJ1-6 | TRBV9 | CASSKPPLLQGAGSPLHF